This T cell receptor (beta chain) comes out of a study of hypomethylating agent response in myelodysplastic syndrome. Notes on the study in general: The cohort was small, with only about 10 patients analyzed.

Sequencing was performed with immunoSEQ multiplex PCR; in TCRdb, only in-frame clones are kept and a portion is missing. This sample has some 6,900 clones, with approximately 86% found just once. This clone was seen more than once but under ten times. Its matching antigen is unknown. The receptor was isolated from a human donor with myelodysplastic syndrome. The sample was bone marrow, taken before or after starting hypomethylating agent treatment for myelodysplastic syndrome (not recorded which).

Written as DNA, the CDR3 is TGTGCCAGCAGCCAAGATGAAACCACGAACACTGAAGCTTTCTTT. Translated: CASSQDETTNTEAFF. The chain has TRBV4-2 and TRBJ1-1; D gene ambiguous. The V and J ends lost 0 bases and 1 base respectively, with 9 bases between them. Germline-derived CDR1 and CDR2 are LGHNA and YNFKEQ. This CDR3 region has 15 residues.